This entry is about one T cell receptor beta chain. The data originate from a study of technical replicates of blood from several donors. Using immunoSEQ multiplex PCR, the repertoire was profiled, and TCRdb retains in-frame clones only, with some absent. This table has about 56,000 clones, 90% to 95% appearing once. The sample comprised PBMCs. This TCR came from a human donor in good health. Some clones in this sample may be carry-over from other donors' samples.

This chain's CDR3 is CASSQDHSDTQYF. As DNA, the CDR3 is TGCGCCAGCAGCCAAGACCACTCAGATACGCAGTATTTT. The chain couples TRBV4-1 to TRBJ2-3; D is ambiguous. CDR3 length equals 13 residues. V lost 0 bases, J lost 4 bases, and 5 bases lay in between. Germline V gene lookup returns CDR1 MGHRA and CDR2 YSYEKL.